Listed here are 14 T cell receptor beta chains from one sample, sequenced in a study of CD8 T cells in Susac syndrome. An input of roughly 0.5 to 1 ug of RNA was subjected to reverse transcription using random hexamers. Each CDR3 protein gets one entry after TCRdb re-called the immunoSEQ multiplex PCR reads with MiXCR. The sample consists of roughly 150,000 distinct CDR3 sequences, 90% to 95% of them appearing once. The material sequenced was CD4+ T cells from PBMCs. The receptors shown here come from a human donor in good health.

CDR3 amino acids: CASSYSVWGGQPQHF. DNA of the CDR3: TGTGCCAGCAGTTACTCCGTCTGGGGGGGTCAGCCCCAGCATTTT. The J gene is TRBJ1-5, the V gene TRBV6-2 or TRBV6-3, with D maybe TRBD1 (5 bases). The germline V and J ends were trimmed by 0 bases and 6 bases, with 12 bases remaining between them. Germline V lookup: CDR1 MNHEY, CDR2 SVGEGT. The CDR3 sequence is 15 residues long.

This clonotype was seen a single time. V and J are TRBV28 and TRBJ2-1; unclear D gene. The ends were cut back, 4 bases at V and 1 base at J, with 8 bases in the middle. The CDR3 sequence is 14 residues long. Germline CDR1 MDHEN, CDR2 SYDVKM. The CDR3 loop is CASSSPYSYNEQFF. The DNA of the CDR3 is TGTGCCAGCAGTTCACCCTATTCCTACAATGAGCAGTTCTTC.

The chain joins TRBV10-3 to TRBJ2-7, with 9 bases that match TRBD1. This CDR3 has 14 amino acids. Unmatched junction bases numbered 5, after V lost 6 bases and J lost 2 bases. Germline values: CDR1 ENHRY, CDR2 SYGVKD. The CDR3 nucleotides are TGTGCCATCAGCGGGGACAGGGCCACCTACGAGCAGTACTTC. This translates into CAISGDRATYEQYF.

J is TRBJ1-2 and V is TRBV30; the D is unclear. Per germline, CDR1 GTSNPN and CDR2 SVGIG (reference sequence). This CDR3 region has 15 residues. V lost 2 bases, J lost 4 bases, and 17 bases lay in between. CDR3 protein: CAWSSLGRMSYGYTF. The CDR3 DNA follows: TGTGCCTGGAGTTCCCTCGGACGGATGTCCTATGGCTACACCTTC.

The chain combines TRBV4-1 with TRBJ2-7; 9 nucleotides match TRBD2. This CDR3 is built from 13 residues. With 2 bases clipped from V and 9 bases from J, the junction kept 5 bases outside the gene matches. Germline lookup yields CDR1 MGHRA and CDR2 YSYEKL. The CDR3 loop reads CASSQTRLAAQYF. CDR3 bases: TGCGCCAGCAGCCAAACCCGACTAGCGGCGCAGTACTTC.

This sequence joins TRBV5-4 and TRBJ2-7; 11 bases line up with TRBD1. V shed 4 bases and J 4 bases; nucleotides not matched to a gene: 13. CDR1 is SGHNT, CDR2 YYREEE, per germline (reference sequence). The length of the CDR3 is 17 residues. The CDR3 DNA follows: TGTGCCAGCAGCCCAACCCTTGGGGACAGGGGGAAATACGAGCAGTACTTC. Its protein product is CASSPTLGDRGKYEQYF. Based on the CDR3 plus reference TRBV5-4 and TRBJ2-7, the full variable domain is ETGVTQSPTHLIKTRGQQVTLRCSSQSGHNTVSWYQQALGQGPQFIFQYYREEENGRGNFPPRFSGLQFPNYSSELNVNALELDDSALYLCASSPTLGDRGKYEQYFGPGTRLTVT.

This rearrangement joins TRBV3-1 to TRBJ2-7, with 9 bases identical to TRBD1. CDR1 LGHDT and CDR2 YNNKEL come from the germline V gene (reference sequence). This CDR3 is built from 15 residues. Trimming at V came to 3 bases and at J to 6 bases, leaving 9 bases not matched to a gene. The CDR3 reads CASSQIGTGTVEQYF. Here the CDR3 DNA reads TGTGCCAGCAGCCAGATAGGGACAGGGACGGTCGAGCAGTACTTC.

The chain recombines TRBV10-2 with TRBJ1-2; TRBD1 might be the D (5 bases). The CDR3 covers 13 residues. V lost 9 bases and J 8 bases, leaving 19 bases between the germline ends. Germline V gene lookup returns CDR1 WSHSY and CDR2 SAAADI. CDR3 nucleotides: TGCGCCAGTTGCAGGGACCCCAGAGAGGGCTACACCTTC. Its translation is CASCRDPREGYTF.

This rearrangement joins TRBV6-1 to TRBJ1-5, with 9 bases fitting TRBD1. The CDR3 is 15 residues long. Germline V lookup: CDR1 MNHNS, CDR2 SASEGT. V was pared by 6 bases and J by 7 bases, with 10 bases of the junction left unmatched. CDR3 amino acids: CASSRDRELVQPQHF. In DNA, the CDR3 is TGTGCCAGCAGCCGGGACAGGGAGCTCGTGCAGCCCCAGCATTTT.

This chain connects TRBV3-1 to TRBJ2-4; D gene ambiguous. The germline CDR1 and CDR2 sequences are LGHDT and YNNKEL (reference sequence). CDR3 size: 11 residues. The V and J ends lost 3 bases and 5 bases respectively, with 2 bases between them. The CDR3 spells CASSQENIQYF. CDR3 sequence (DNA): TGTGCCAGCAGCCAGGAAAACATTCAGTACTTC.

The chain joins TRBV7-9 to TRBJ1-5, with 9 bases fitting TRBD1. With V trimmed by 5 bases and J by 1 base, 6 bases remained unmatched. CDR1 SEHNR and CDR2 FQNEAQ come from the germline V gene (reference sequence). This CDR3 is built from 16 residues. The CDR3 nucleotides are TGTGCCAGCAGCCCGGACAGGGGTCCGAGCAATCAGCCCCAGCATTTT. Protein: CASSPDRGPSNQPQHF.

This chain connects TRBV25-1 to TRBJ2-5; D may correspond to TRBD1 or TRBD2 (5 bases each). CDR1 is MGHDK and CDR2 is SYGVNS in the germline V gene. The CDR3 spans 15 residues. The V end was cut by 4 bases, the J end by 5 bases, with 17 bases between. This CDR3 is CASSGPRGAWETQYF. For the CDR3, the DNA is TGTGCCAGCAGTGGTCCGAGGGGCGCGTGGGAGACCCAGTACTTC.

V gene TRBV29-1 combines with J gene TRBJ1-2; TRBD1 matches 8 bases. The CDR3 runs to 13 residues. Germline V lookup: CDR1 SQVTM, CDR2 ANQGSEA. V trimming: 3 bases; J trimming: 5 bases; junction bases outside the gene matches: 5. The CDR3 protein is CSVDPDRGYGYTF. The DNA of the CDR3 is TGCAGCGTTGACCCCGACAGGGGTTATGGCTACACCTTC.

This chain connects TRBV2 to TRBJ1-5; TRBD1 matches at 10 bases. CDR3 size: 14 residues. In germline, CDR1 is SNHLY, CDR2 FYNNEI. V lost 8 bases and J lost 7; bases outside the gene matches: 8. DNA of the CDR3: TGTGCCAGCGACCGGGACAGGGGTGGGCAGCCCCAGCATTTT. Its protein product is CASDRDRGGQPQHF.